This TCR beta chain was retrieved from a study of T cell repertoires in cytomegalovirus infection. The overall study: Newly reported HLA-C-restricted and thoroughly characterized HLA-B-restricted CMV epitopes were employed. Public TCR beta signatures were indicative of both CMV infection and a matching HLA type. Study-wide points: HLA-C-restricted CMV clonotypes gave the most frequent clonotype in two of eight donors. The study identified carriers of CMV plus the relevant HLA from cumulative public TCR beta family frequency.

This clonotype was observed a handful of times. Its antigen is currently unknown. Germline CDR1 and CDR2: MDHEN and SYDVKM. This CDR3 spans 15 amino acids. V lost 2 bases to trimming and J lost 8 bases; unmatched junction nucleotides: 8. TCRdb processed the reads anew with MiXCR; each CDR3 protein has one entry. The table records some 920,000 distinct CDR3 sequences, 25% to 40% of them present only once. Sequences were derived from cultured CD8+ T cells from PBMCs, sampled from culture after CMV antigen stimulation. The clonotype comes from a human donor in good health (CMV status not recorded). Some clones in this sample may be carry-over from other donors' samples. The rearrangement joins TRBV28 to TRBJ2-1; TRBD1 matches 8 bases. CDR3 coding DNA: TGTGCCAGCAGTTTAGGGGACAGGTCAGGGGATGAGCAGTTCTTC. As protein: CASSLGDRSGDEQFF.